This T cell receptor beta chain was sequenced for a study of beta chain features in type 1 diabetes. The entirety of the isolated RNA underwent reverse transcription, so expressed TCRB transcripts were sequenced. There were 3.4 million or so reads on average in the naive, central memory and regulatory T cell samples. Sequenced by immunoSEQ multiplex PCR; TCRdb stores in-frame clones only, minus some. The sample yields under 950,000 clones, about a sixth seen once. General study points: Shortening of TCRB CDR3s, moderate but significant, appeared in all four CD4+ subsets of Type 1 diabetes patients.

There are a few counts of this clone. The antigen remains undetermined. Germline V gene sequence: CDR1 SEHNR, CDR2 FQNEAQ (reference sequence). The CDR3 contains 14 residues. The V end was cut by 2 bases, the J end by 1 base, with 9 bases between. The origin of this receptor is a woman younger than 30 in good health. Input material: naive CD4+ T cells from blood. This sequence joins TRBV7-9 and TRBJ2-7; D unresolved. As DNA, the CDR3 is TGTGCCAGCAGCTTATATCTCACTTCCTACGAGCAGTACTTC. Its translation: CASSLYLTSYEQYF.